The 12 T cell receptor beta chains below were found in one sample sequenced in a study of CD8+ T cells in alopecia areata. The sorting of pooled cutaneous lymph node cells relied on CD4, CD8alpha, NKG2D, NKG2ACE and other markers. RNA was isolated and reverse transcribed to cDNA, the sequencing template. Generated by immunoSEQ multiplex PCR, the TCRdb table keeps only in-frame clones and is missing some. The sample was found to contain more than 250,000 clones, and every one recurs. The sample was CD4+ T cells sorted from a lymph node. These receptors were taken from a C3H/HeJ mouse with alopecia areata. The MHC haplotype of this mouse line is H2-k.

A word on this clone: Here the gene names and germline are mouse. The chain's CDR3 is CASGDTLNSDYTF. The covered CDR3 bases are TGTGCCAGCGGCGACACTCTAAACTCC. The chain carries TRBV13-2 and TRBJ1-2; D ambiguous. The read falls 4 residues short of the CDR3 end, and the missing part is taken from the germline J gene. The CDR3 spans 13 residues. V was cut by 5 bases and J by 1 base, with 9 bases left in between. Looked up from germline, CDR1 is NNHNN and CDR2 is SYGAGS (reference sequence).

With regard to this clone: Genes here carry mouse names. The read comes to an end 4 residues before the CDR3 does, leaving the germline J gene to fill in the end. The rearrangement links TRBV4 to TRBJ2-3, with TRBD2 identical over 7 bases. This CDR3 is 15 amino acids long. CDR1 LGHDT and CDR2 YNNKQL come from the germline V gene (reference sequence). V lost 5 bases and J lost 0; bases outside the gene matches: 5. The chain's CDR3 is CASSPLGPSAETLYF. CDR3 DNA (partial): TGTGCCAGCAGCCCACTGGGGCCTAGTGCAGAA.

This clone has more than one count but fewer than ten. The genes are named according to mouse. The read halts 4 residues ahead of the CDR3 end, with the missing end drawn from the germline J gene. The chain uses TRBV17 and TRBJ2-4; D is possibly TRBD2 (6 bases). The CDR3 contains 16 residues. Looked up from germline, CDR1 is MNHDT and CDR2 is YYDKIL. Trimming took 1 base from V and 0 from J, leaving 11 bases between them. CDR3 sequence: CASSRGVGVSQNTLYF. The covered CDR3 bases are TGTGCTAGCAGTAGAGGGGTGGGGGTTAGTCAAAAC.

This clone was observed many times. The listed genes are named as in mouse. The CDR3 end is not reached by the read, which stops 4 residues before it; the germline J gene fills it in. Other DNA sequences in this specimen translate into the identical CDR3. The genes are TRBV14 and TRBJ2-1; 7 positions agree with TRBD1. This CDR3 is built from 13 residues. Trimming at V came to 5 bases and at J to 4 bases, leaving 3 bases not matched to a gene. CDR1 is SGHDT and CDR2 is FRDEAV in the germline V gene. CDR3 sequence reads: CASSPGQYAEQFF. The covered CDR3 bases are TGTGCCAGCAGCCCGGGACAGTATGCT.

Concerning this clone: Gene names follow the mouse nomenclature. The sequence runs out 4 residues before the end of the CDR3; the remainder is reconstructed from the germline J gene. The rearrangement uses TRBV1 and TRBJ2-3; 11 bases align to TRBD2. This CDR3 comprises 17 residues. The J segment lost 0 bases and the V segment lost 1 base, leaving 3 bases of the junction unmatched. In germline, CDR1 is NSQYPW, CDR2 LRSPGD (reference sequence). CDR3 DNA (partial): TGCACCTGCAGTGCAGGGACTGGGGGGCATAGTGCAGAA. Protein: CTCSAGTGGHSAE. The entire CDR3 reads CTCSAGTGGHSAETLYF.

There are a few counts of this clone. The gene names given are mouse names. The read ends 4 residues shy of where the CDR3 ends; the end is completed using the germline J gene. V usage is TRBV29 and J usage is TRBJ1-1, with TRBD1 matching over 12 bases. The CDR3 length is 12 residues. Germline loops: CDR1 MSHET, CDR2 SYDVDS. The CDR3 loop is CARGQGAAEVFF. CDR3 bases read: TGTGCTAGGGGACAGGGGGCCGCA. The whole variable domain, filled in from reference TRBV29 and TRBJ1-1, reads DMKVTQMPRYLIKRMGENVLLECGQDMSHETMYWYRQDPGLGLQLIYISYDVDSNSEGDIPKGYRVSRKKREHFSLILDSAKTNQTSVYFCARGQGAAEVFFGKGTRLTVV.

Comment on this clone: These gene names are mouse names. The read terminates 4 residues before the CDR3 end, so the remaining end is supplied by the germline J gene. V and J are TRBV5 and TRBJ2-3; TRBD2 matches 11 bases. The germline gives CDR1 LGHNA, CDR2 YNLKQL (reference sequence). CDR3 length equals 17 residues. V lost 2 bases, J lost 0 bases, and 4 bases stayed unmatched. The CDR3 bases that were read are TGTGCCAGCAGCCAACCGGGACTGGGGGATAGTGCAGAA. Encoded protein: CASSQPGLGDSAE. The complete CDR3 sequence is CASSQPGLGDSAETLYF.

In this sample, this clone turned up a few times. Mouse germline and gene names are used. The CDR3 region is CASGDGQGTNSDYTF. The DNA read from the CDR3 is TGTGCCAGCGGTGATGGACAGGGGACAAACTCC. The chain combines TRBV13-2 with TRBJ1-2; 8 bases are shared with TRBD1. The read ends 4 residues before the CDR3 terminus; that terminus is restored from the germline J gene. The length of the CDR3 is 15 residues. Trimming cost V 0 bases and J 0 bases; bases outside gene matches: 1. Germline V gene sequence: CDR1 NNHNN, CDR2 SYGAGS (reference sequence).

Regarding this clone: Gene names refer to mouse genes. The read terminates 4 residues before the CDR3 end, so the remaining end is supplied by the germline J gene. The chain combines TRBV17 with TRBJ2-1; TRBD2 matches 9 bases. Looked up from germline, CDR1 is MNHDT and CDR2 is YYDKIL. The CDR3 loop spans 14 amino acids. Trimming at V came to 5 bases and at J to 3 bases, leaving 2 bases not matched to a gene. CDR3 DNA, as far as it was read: TGTGCTAGCAGTTTGGGGGGGCGCTATGCT. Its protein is CASSLGGRYA. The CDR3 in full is CASSLGGRYAEQFF. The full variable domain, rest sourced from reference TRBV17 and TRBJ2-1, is DTTVKQNPRYKLARVGKPVNLICSQTMNHDTMYWYQKKPNQAPKLLLFYYDKILNREADTFEKFQSSRPNNSFCSLYIGSAGLEYSAMYLCASSLGGRYAEQFFGPGTRLTVL.

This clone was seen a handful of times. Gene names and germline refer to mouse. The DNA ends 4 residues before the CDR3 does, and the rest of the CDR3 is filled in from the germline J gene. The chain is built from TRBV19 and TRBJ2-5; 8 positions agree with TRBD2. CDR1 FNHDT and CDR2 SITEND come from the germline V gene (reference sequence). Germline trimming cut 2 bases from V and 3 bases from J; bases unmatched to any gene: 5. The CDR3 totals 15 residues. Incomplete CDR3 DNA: TGTGCCAGCAGTATTCCTGGGGGGAAGCAAGAC. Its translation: CASSIPGGKQD. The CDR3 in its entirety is CASSIPGGKQDTQYF.

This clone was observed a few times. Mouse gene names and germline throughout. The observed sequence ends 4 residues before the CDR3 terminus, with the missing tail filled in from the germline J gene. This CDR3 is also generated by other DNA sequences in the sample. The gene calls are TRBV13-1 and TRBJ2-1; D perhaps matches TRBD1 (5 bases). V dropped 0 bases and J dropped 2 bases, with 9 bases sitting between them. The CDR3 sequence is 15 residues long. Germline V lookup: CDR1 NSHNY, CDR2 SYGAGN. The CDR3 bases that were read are TGTGCCAGCAGTGATGGAAGGGGTGACTATGCT. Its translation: CASSDGRGDYA. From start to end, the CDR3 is CASSDGRGDYAEQFF.

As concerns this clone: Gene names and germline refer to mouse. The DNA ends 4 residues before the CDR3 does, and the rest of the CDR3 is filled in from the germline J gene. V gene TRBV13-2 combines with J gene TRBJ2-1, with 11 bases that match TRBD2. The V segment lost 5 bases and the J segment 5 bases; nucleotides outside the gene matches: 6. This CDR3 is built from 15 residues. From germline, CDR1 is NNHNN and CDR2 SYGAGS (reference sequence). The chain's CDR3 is CASGTGDWGNAEQFF. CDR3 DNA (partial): TGTGCCAGCGGCACCGGGGACTGGGGGAATGCT.